The next 20 T cell receptor beta chains were all read from a single sample in a study. TCRdb redid the calling of the RT-PCR reads with MiXCR, one entry per CDR3 protein. Of more than 600,000 distinct CDR3 sequences listed, 12% to 15% are singletons. The material sequenced was memory CD4+ T cells from blood. These receptors came from a female donor in good health, serving as a healthy control.

The chain has TRBV12-3 or TRBV12-4 and TRBJ1-4; no clear D. The CDR3 totals 15 residues. V was pared by 1 base and J by 2 bases, with 8 bases between. The CDR3 loop is CASSLDWTTNEKLFF. CDR3 sequence (DNA): TGTGCCAGCAGTTTAGATTGGACGACTAATGAAAAACTGTTTTTT.

This clonotype was seen a few times. The chain joins TRBV27 to TRBJ2-1; TRBD1 is a possible D gene (5 bases). CDR1 and CDR2 (germline): MNHEY, SMNVEV (reference sequence). The V end was cut by 7 bases, the J end by 5 bases, with 15 bases between. The CDR3 consists of 14 residues. The CDR3 bases are TGTGCCAGCACAGCGAACCGACAGAACAATGAGCAGTTCTTC. This codes for CASTANRQNNEQFF.

The chain recombines TRBV6-2 or TRBV6-3 with TRBJ1-2, with TRBD1 matching 7 bases. This CDR3 comprises 14 residues. The trim removed 5 bases at V and 4 bases at J, leaving 7 bases unmatched. CDR1 and CDR2 from the germline V gene are MNHEY and SVGEGT. The CDR3 sequence: CASSPGTAIYGYTF. The CDR3, as DNA: TGTGCCAGCAGTCCCGGGACAGCCATCTATGGCTACACCTTC.

V gene TRBV5-1 combines with J gene TRBJ1-4, with D possibly matching TRBD1 (6 bases). Trimming pared 7 bases from V and 2 bases from J, leaving 15 bases between. This CDR3 spans 15 amino acids. The germline V gene has CDR1 SGHRS and CDR2 YFSETQ. CDR3 protein: CASAKPTGTNEKLFF. DNA for the CDR3: TGCGCCAGCGCCAAGCCAACAGGGACTAATGAAAAACTGTTTTTT.

This clonotype came up many times. This chain connects TRBV25-1 to TRBJ2-7; D ambiguous. The CDR3 has 11 residues. V was clipped by 3 bases and J by 4 bases, with 4 bases between them. The germline V gene encodes CDR1 MGHDK and CDR2 SYGVNS. The CDR3, as DNA: TGTGCCAGCAGTGACGTTTACGAGCAGTACTTC. Translated: CASSDVYEQYF.

The CDR3 region is CASSGVAPYNEQFF. In nucleotides, the CDR3 is TGTGCCAGCAGCGGGGTAGCGCCTTACAATGAGCAGTTCTTC. The chain is built from TRBV6-1 and TRBJ2-1; D might be TRBD2 (5 bases). V dropped 6 bases and J dropped 4 bases, with 13 bases sitting between them. The CDR3 sequence is 14 residues long. Germline CDR1 reads MNHNS; CDR2 reads SASEGT.

The CDR3 DNA follows: TGCAGTGCTAGATTCGGCGGTTCGAACACCGGGGAGCTGTTTTTT. Protein sequence: CSARFGGSNTGELFF. The chain carries TRBV20-1 and TRBJ2-2; the D is unclear. CDR3 size: 15 residues. Trimming cost V 2 bases and J 0 bases, with 10 bases left between them. Germline-derived CDR1 and CDR2 are DFQATT and SNEGSKA (reference sequence).

This clonotype occurred a few times. The rearrangement joins TRBV20-1 to TRBJ1-2; D may be TRBD1 (6 bases). The CDR3 length is 15 residues. Between the trimmed V and J ends, which lost 1 base and 4 bases, there was a span of 16 bases. The germline CDR1 and CDR2 sequences are DFQATT and SNEGSKA (reference sequence). CDR3 region: CSARAKQGPRYGYTF. The CDR3 coding sequence is TGCAGTGCTAGAGCTAAGCAGGGGCCCCGCTATGGCTACACCTTC.

This clonotype turned up a few times. The chain joins TRBV10-3 to TRBJ2-1; D is possibly TRBD1 or TRBD2 (6 bases each). The V gene's germline CDR1 is ENHRY and CDR2 SYGVKD. The CDR3 spans 16 residues. The ends were cut back, 6 bases at V and 6 bases at J, with 21 bases in the middle. Here the CDR3 reads CAISPVGGRSGNEQFF. The CDR3, as DNA: TGTGCCATCAGCCCAGTGGGGGGCAGGTCTGGCAATGAGCAGTTCTTC.

This rearrangement joins TRBV6-5 to TRBJ2-3; the match to TRBD2 covers 9 bases. Germline V gene data show CDR1 as MNHEY and CDR2 as SVGAGI. V shed 4 bases and J 9 bases; nucleotides not matched to a gene: 11. The CDR3 loop spans 15 amino acids. The CDR3 reads CASSWTSEDRDTQYF. The CDR3 DNA reads as TGTGCCAGCAGTTGGACTAGCGAGGACCGGGACACGCAGTATTTT.

In this sample, this clonotype turned up many times. This rearrangement joins TRBV6-2 or TRBV6-3 to TRBJ2-1; TRBD2 is a possible D gene (6 bases). This CDR3 comprises 15 residues. V lost 5 bases, J lost 1 base, and 12 bases lay in between. Germline V gene data show CDR1 as MNHEY and CDR2 as SVGEGT. The chain's CDR3 is CASSLGGVSYNEQFF. The CDR3, as DNA: TGTGCCAGCAGTCTCGGCGGGGTATCCTACAATGAGCAGTTCTTC.

The gene calls are TRBV6-5 and TRBJ2-6, with 8 bases identical to TRBD1. After removal of 2 bases from V and 0 bases from J, the junction contained 9 bases not matched to a gene. The germline V gene encodes CDR1 MNHEY and CDR2 SVGAGI. This CDR3 is 19 amino acids long. Here the CDR3 reads CASSYPGTGKISGANVLTF. The CDR3 DNA reads as TGTGCCAGCAGTTACCCCGGGACAGGCAAAATCTCTGGGGCCAACGTCCTGACTTTC.

This clonotype was observed a few times. The rearrangement uses TRBV20-1 and TRBJ2-3, with D unresolved. Per germline, CDR1 DFQATT and CDR2 SNEGSKA (reference sequence). The CDR3 covers 15 residues. Deletions cut 1 base from V and 3 bases from J, with 14 bases between. CDR3 sequence (DNA): TGCAGTGCTAGAGGCCAGGTGTCAGCTACAGATACGCAGTATTTT. It translates to CSARGQVSATDTQYF.

This clonotype was detected many times. The V and J genes are TRBV20-1 and TRBJ2-3; 8 nucleotides line up with TRBD2. Germline-derived CDR1 and CDR2 are DFQATT and SNEGSKA (reference sequence). This CDR3 is built from 14 residues. V shed 6 bases and J 1 base; nucleotides not matched to a gene: 6. The CDR3: CSAGAGVGTDTQYF. DNA for the CDR3: TGCAGTGCCGGAGCGGGAGTAGGCACAGATACGCAGTATTTT.

The chain uses TRBV20-1 and TRBJ2-2; D remains unclear. There are 14 residues in the CDR3. Trimming left V 3 bases short and J 7 bases short, with 15 bases between. Germline CDR1 reads DFQATT; CDR2 reads SNEGSKA (reference sequence). The CDR3 is CSASAPSFGGELFF. The CDR3 bases are TGCAGTGCTAGTGCTCCCAGCTTCGGCGGGGAGCTGTTTTTT.

J is TRBJ1-5 and V is TRBV7-2, with D possibly being TRBD1 (6 bases). The V gene's germline CDR1 is SGHTA and CDR2 FQGNSA. Trimming removed 5 bases from V and 7 bases from J, with 15 bases in between. The CDR3 runs to 14 residues. The CDR3 DNA is TGTGCCAGCAGCGTGGGCAGGGGTTACCAGCCCCAGCATTTT. It translates to CASSVGRGYQPQHF.

The CDR3 protein is CSVAGTASNYGYTF. CDR3 DNA sequence: TGCAGCGTTGCCGGGACAGCCTCTAACTATGGCTACACCTTC. The gene calls are TRBV29-1 and TRBJ1-2; 7 bases are shared with TRBD1. CDR1 and CDR2 from the germline V gene are SQVTM and ANQGSEA. The CDR3 spans 14 residues. The J segment lost 0 bases and the V segment lost 4 bases, leaving 5 bases of the junction unmatched.

This chain links TRBV5-1 with TRBJ1-4, with a possible D match to TRBD1 (6 bases). This CDR3 is 16 amino acids long. Germline V gene data show CDR1 as SGHRS and CDR2 as YFSETQ. V was trimmed by 2 bases and J by 4 bases, leaving 15 bases between them. CDR3 nucleotides: TGCGCCAGCAGCTTACTACCGACAGGCGATAATGAAAAACTGTTTTTT. Its translation is CASSLLPTGDNEKLFF.

This clonotype was seen at least ten times. The V and J genes are TRBV10-3 and TRBJ2-7; no definite D call. The CDR3 runs to 14 residues. V shed 2 bases and J shed 5 bases, with 13 bases lying between them. Germline V CDR1 and CDR2: ENHRY, SYGVKD. The CDR3 DNA sequence: TGTGCCATCAGTGAGCAGGTCTTTAGCCACGAGCAGTACTTC. This translates into CAISEQVFSHEQYF.

The chain is built from TRBV12-3 or TRBV12-4 and TRBJ2-3; D possibly corresponds to TRBD2 (6 bases). The V end lost 7 bases, the J end lost 0 bases, and 17 bases lay between the germline ends. This CDR3 has 16 amino acids. In DNA, the CDR3 is TGTGCCAGCACCTCGGGGGTAGCGCCTAGCACAGATACGCAGTATTTT. The encoded protein is CASTSGVAPSTDTQYF.